A single sample is the source of the 21 T cell receptor beta chains below, sequenced in a study of brain T cells in children with intractable seizures. The protocol was immunoSEQ multiplex PCR, while the TCRdb copy is restricted to in-frame clones and leaves out a portion. The sample includes 75,000 to 80,000 clones, about 92% of them seen just once. The material sequenced was peripheral blood, taken at surgery. Receptors were obtained from a boy in the first two years of life with tuberous sclerosis and intractable seizures.

The chain has TRBV9 and TRBJ2-2; D may be TRBD2 (6 bases). Germline V CDR1 and CDR2: SGDLS, YYNGEE. The CDR3 covers 14 residues. Trimming took off 6 bases at V and 0 bases at J, with 9 bases between the two ends. Here the CDR3 reads CASKLAPNTGELFF. CDR3 bases: TGTGCCAGCAAACTAGCTCCGAACACCGGGGAGCTGTTTTTT.

The chain joins TRBV18 to TRBJ1-1; unclear D gene. The V gene lost 0 bases and the J gene lost 5 bases, with 19 bases spanning the gap. The CDR3 is 17 amino acids. Germline loops: CDR1 KGHSH, CDR2 LQKENI. CDR3: CASSPPSRGGSRTEAFF. CDR3 in DNA: TGTGCCAGCTCACCACCGTCACGGGGAGGAAGTAGAACTGAAGCTTTCTTT.

This chain connects TRBV18 to TRBJ1-2; D is undetermined. The germline V gene has CDR1 KGHSH and CDR2 LQKENI. CDR3 length equals 13 residues. The ends were cut back, 3 bases at V and 8 bases at J, with 13 bases in the middle. The CDR3 sequence is CASSPTVPGGYTF. As DNA, the CDR3 is TGTGCCAGCTCACCGACCGTCCCTGGCGGCTACACCTTC. The variable domain in full, completed from reference TRBV18 and TRBJ1-2, reads NAGVMQNPRHLVRRRGQEARLRCSPMKGHSHVYWYRQLPEEGLKFMVYLQKENIIDESGMPKERFSAEFPKEGPSILRIQQVVRGDSAAYFCASSPTVPGGYTFGSGTRLTVV.

The chain carries TRBV6-5 and TRBJ1-2; no reliable D call. The CDR3 spans 10 residues. Between the trimmed V and J ends, which lost 7 bases and 8 bases, there was a span of 8 bases. Germline V gives CDR1 MNHEY, CDR2 SVGAGI. CDR3 protein: CASTPSGYTF. The DNA for the CDR3 is TGTGCCAGCACCCCGTCGGGCTACACCTTC.

This clone appeared a few times. The chain links TRBV30 to TRBJ1-5, with 8 nucleotides matching TRBD1. This CDR3 comprises 14 residues. V lost 3 bases to trimming and J lost 4 bases; unmatched junction nucleotides: 5. Germline assignment: CDR1 GTSNPN and CDR2 SVGIG (reference sequence). The CDR3 here is CAWRTGQANQPQHF. In DNA, the CDR3 is TGTGCCTGGAGAACGGGACAGGCTAATCAGCCCCAGCATTTT.

The V gene is TRBV7-3, the J gene TRBJ1-2, with TRBD1 matching over 8 bases. The germline CDR1 and CDR2 sequences are SGHTA and FQGTGA. The CDR3 loop spans 13 amino acids. V lost 6 bases, J lost 7 bases, and 7 bases stayed unmatched. The CDR3 DNA is TGTGCCAGCAGTAGGACAGGGTCGGGTGGCTACACCTTC. It yields the protein CASSRTGSGGYTF. The full variable domain, with the rest looked up from reference TRBV7-3 and TRBJ1-2, is GAGVSQTPSNKVTEKGKYVELRCDPISGHTALYWYRQSLGQGPEFLIYFQGTGAADDSGLPNDRFFAVRPEGSVSTLKIQRTERGDSAVYLCASSRTGSGGYTFGSGTRLTVV.

The CDR3 region is CASSRPAGVGNSPLHF. The CDR3 bases are TGTGCCAGCAGTCGACCAGCAGGGGTGGGTAATTCACCCCTCCACTTT. V usage is TRBV28 and J usage is TRBJ1-6; a weak D match, TRBD1 (6 bases). The ends were cut back, 5 bases at V and 6 bases at J, with 17 bases in the middle. The germline gives CDR1 MDHEN, CDR2 SYDVKM. CDR3 length: 16 residues.

V usage is TRBV11-2 and J usage is TRBJ1-6, with 9 positions matching TRBD1. This CDR3 has 14 amino acids. The ends lost 5 bases at V and 14 bases at J; junction bases unmatched: 10. The germline CDR1 and CDR2 sequences are SGHAT and FQNNGV. The CDR3 DNA sequence: TGTGCCAGCAGCCAGGGGACAGGGATTGTTTCCCTCCACTTT. Translating it yields CASSQGTGIVSLHF.

The rearrangement uses TRBV3-1 (or the pseudogene TRBV3-2) and TRBJ2-3; TRBD2 aligns across 9 bases. Germline V gene lookup returns CDR1 LGHDT and CDR2 YNNKEL (reference sequence). The V segment lost 2 bases and the J segment 0 bases; nucleotides outside the gene matches: 3. The CDR3 is 16 residues long. CDR3 in DNA: TGTGCCAGCAGCCAACTAGCGGGAAGTAGCACAGATACGCAGTATTTT. Its protein is CASSQLAGSSTDTQYF.

The V gene is TRBV6-6, the J gene TRBJ1-2; no definite D call. The germline gives CDR1 MNHNY, CDR2 SVGAGI (reference sequence). V lost 0 bases and J lost 8, with 13 bases in between. The CDR3 contains 14 residues. CDR3 nucleotides: TGTGCCAGCAGTTACTCGCGGGCCCAAAGGGGCTACACCTTC. It specifies CASSYSRAQRGYTF.

This chain connects TRBV5-6 to TRBJ2-3; 12 bases fit TRBD2. V lost 0 bases, J lost 4 bases, and 3 bases stayed unmatched. There are 16 residues in the CDR3. Germline CDR1 reads SGHDT; CDR2 reads YYEEEE. DNA for the CDR3: TGTGCCAGCAGCTTGGTACTAGCGGGGGGACCAGATACGCAGTATTTT. Protein: CASSLVLAGGPDTQYF.

The V gene is TRBV2, the J gene TRBJ1-5; no definite D call. The CDR3 is 13 amino acids. V was pared by 3 bases and J by 9 bases, with 12 bases between. CDR1 and CDR2 from the germline V gene are SNHLY and FYNNEI. The CDR3, as DNA: TGTGCCAGCAGTGACGGCCCTGGAAGGCCCCAGCATTTT. Translated: CASSDGPGRPQHF.

This chain uses TRBV12-3 or TRBV12-4 with TRBJ1-4; D is unclear. The CDR3 consists of 13 residues. V was pared by 3 bases and J by 8 bases, with 10 bases between. The CDR3 region is CASSLSPGEKLFF. The DNA for the CDR3 is TGTGCCAGCAGTTTGTCCCCCGGAGAAAAACTGTTTTTT.

This clone was observed once. The genes are TRBV6-7 and TRBJ2-1; D perhaps matches TRBD1 (5 bases). TRBV6-7 is annotated as an ORF whose role is uncertain. CDR3 length: 15 amino acids. V was trimmed by 7 bases and J by 2 bases, leaving 15 bases between them. In nucleotides, the CDR3 is TGTGCCAGCAACTCCGACAGAAGACCCTACAATGAGCAGTTCTTC. It is translated as CASNSDRRPYNEQFF.

This clone was observed a single time. This sequence joins TRBV4-2 and TRBJ2-3, with D unresolved. V dropped 2 bases and J dropped 3 bases, with 9 bases sitting between them. This CDR3 has 14 amino acids. Per germline, CDR1 LGHNA and CDR2 YNFKEQ. The CDR3 nucleotides read TGTGCCAGCAGCCAAACGGGCCCTACAGATACGCAGTATTTT. This codes for CASSQTGPTDTQYF.

The chain links TRBV19 to TRBJ1-1, with D maybe TRBD1 (6 bases). Germline V gives CDR1 LNHDA, CDR2 SQIVND (reference sequence). This CDR3 spans 15 amino acids. The germline V and J ends were trimmed by 0 bases and 4 bases, with 12 bases remaining between them. CDR3 protein: CASSIDRRGATEAFF. CDR3 nucleotides: TGTGCCAGTAGTATAGATCGCCGGGGGGCCACTGAAGCTTTCTTT.

The chain uses TRBV5-4 and TRBJ2-7; 8 nucleotides line up with TRBD2. Germline CDR1 reads SGHNT; CDR2 reads YYREEE (reference sequence). This CDR3 has 14 residues. Losses at the gene ends were 4 bases for V and 6 bases for J; bases not matched to a gene: 9. The CDR3 spells CASSPGGGGSEQYF. Here the CDR3 DNA reads TGTGCCAGCAGCCCCGGGGGGGGTGGATCCGAGCAGTACTTC.

The rearrangement links TRBV11-2 to TRBJ2-2, with 12 bases fitting TRBD2. The J segment lost 6 bases and the V segment lost 1 base, leaving 0 bases of the junction unmatched. The CDR3 has 15 residues. Germline V gives CDR1 SGHAT, CDR2 FQNNGV. The CDR3 coding sequence is TGTGCCAGCAGCTTAGGACTAGCGGGAGCCGGGGAGCTGTTTTTT. This encodes CASSLGLAGAGELFF.

The chain has TRBV5-1 and TRBJ2-7; TRBD1 is a possible D gene (7 bases). Germline V gene sequence: CDR1 SGHRS, CDR2 YFSETQ. The CDR3 runs to 15 residues. V shed 4 bases and J shed 0 bases, with 14 bases lying between them. The CDR3, as DNA: TGCGCCAGCAGCGGGGGGACAGAGAGCTCCTACGAGCAGTACTTC. Translated: CASSGGTESSYEQYF.

The V and J genes are TRBV5-1 and TRBJ2-7; D perhaps matches TRBD2 (5 bases). V lost 1 base and J lost 4, with 9 bases in between. CDR1 SGHRS and CDR2 YFSETQ come from the germline V gene. The CDR3 extends over 13 amino acids. CDR3 sequence (DNA): TGCGCCAGCAGCTTGCTAGCTGGATACGAGCAGTACTTC. The encoded protein is CASSLLAGYEQYF.

The chain combines TRBV11-2 with TRBJ1-3; D gene unclear. The CDR3 covers 15 residues. Trimming shortened V by 3 bases and J by 1 base, and 10 bases separated the two germline ends. Germline-derived CDR1 and CDR2 are SGHAT and FQNNGV. This CDR3 is CASSFTGESGNTIYF. The CDR3 nucleotides read TGTGCCAGCAGCTTCACTGGGGAATCTGGAAACACCATATATTTT.